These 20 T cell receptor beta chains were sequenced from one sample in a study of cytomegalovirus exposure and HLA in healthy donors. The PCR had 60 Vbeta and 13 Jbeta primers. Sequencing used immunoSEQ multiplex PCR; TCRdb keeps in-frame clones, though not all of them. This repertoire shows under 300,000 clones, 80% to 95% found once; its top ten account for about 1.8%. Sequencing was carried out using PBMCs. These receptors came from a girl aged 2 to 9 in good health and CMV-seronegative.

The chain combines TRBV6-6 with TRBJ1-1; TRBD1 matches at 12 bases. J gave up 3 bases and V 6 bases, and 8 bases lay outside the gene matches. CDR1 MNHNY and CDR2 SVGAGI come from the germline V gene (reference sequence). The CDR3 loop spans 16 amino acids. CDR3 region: CASRRDRGHKDTEAFF. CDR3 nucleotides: TGTGCCAGCAGGAGGGACAGGGGGCATAAGGACACTGAAGCTTTCTTT.

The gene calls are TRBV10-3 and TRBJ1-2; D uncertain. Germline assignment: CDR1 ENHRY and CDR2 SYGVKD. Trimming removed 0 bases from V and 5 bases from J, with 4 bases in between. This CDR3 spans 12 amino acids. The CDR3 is CAISESGYGYTF. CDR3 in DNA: TGTGCCATCAGTGAGTCCGGGTATGGCTACACCTTC.

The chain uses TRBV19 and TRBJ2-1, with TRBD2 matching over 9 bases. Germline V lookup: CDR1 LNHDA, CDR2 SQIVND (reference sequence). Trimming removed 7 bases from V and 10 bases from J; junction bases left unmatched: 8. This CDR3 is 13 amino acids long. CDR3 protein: CASTKTSGHEQFF. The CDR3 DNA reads TGTGCCAGTACTAAGACTAGCGGTCACGAGCAGTTCTTC.

The CDR3 reads CASSSGVVGNQETQYF. The CDR3 DNA follows: TGTGCCAGCAGTTCCGGGGTGGTAGGTAACCAAGAGACCCAGTACTTC. This chain links TRBV7-2 with TRBJ2-5; D might be TRBD2 (5 bases). Trimming removed 6 bases from V and 0 bases from J, with 17 bases in between. The CDR3 totals 16 residues. CDR1 SGHTA and CDR2 FQGNSA come from the germline V gene.

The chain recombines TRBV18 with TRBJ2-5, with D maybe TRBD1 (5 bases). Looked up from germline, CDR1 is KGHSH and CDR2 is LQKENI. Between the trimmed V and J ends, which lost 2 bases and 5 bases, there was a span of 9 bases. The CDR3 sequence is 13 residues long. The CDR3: CASSPVGRETQYF. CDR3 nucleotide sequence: TGTGCCAGCTCACCAGTGGGGCGGGAGACCCAGTACTTC.

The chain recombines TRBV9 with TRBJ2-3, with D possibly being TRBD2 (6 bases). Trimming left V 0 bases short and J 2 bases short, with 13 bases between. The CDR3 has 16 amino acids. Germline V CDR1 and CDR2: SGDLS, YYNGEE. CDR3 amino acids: CASSVAAGSLTDTQYF. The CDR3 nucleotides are TGTGCCAGCAGCGTAGCAGCGGGCTCCCTCACAGATACGCAGTATTTT.

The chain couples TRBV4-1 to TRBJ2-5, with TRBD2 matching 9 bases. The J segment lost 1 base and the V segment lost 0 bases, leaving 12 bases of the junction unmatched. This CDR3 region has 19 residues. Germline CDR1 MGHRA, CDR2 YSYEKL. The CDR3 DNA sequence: TGCGCCAGCAGCCAAGATCGCGCGGGGGGGTTTCTGGCCCAAGAGACCCAGTACTTC. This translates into CASSQDRAGGFLAQETQYF.

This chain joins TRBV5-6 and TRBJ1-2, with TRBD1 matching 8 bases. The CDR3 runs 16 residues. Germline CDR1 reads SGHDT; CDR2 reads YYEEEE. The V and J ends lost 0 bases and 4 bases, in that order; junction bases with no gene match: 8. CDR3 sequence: CASSLAVQGAVYGYTF. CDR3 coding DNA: TGTGCCAGCAGCTTGGCCGTGCAGGGGGCAGTCTATGGCTACACCTTC.

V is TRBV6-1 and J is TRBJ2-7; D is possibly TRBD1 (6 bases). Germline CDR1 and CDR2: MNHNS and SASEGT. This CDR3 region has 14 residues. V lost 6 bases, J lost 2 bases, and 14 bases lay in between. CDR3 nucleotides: TGTGCCAGCAGGCCTGCGAAGGGGGCCTACGAGCAGTACTTC. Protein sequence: CASRPAKGAYEQYF.

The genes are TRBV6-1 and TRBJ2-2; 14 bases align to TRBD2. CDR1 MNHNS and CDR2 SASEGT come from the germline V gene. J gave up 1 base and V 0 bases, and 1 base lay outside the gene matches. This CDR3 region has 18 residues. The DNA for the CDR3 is TGTGCCAGCAGTGAAGCAGGACTAGCGGGGGGGAACACCGGGGAGCTGTTTTTT. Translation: CASSEAGLAGGNTGELFF.

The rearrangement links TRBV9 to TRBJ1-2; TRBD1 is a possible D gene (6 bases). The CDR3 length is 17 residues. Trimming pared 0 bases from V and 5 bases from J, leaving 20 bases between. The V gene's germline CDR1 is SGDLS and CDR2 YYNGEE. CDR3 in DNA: TGTGCCAGCAGCGTAGGATGGGGGGGCGCCGATCAGTATGGCTACACCTTC. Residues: CASSVGWGGADQYGYTF.

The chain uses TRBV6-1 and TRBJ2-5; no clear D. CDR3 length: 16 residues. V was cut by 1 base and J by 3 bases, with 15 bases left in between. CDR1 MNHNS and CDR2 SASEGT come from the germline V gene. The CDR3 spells CASSEGKVGAKETQYF. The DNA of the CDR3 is TGTGCCAGCAGTGAAGGTAAGGTGGGCGCAAAAGAGACCCAGTACTTC.

This CDR3 reads CASSLGQDSYNEQFF. The CDR3 DNA is TGCGCCAGCAGCTTGGGTCAGGACTCCTACAATGAGCAGTTCTTC. This chain uses TRBV5-1 with TRBJ2-1; D is unclear. Germline-derived CDR1 and CDR2 are SGHRS and YFSETQ. This CDR3 spans 15 amino acids. Trimming took off 0 bases at V and 0 bases at J, with 7 bases between the two ends.

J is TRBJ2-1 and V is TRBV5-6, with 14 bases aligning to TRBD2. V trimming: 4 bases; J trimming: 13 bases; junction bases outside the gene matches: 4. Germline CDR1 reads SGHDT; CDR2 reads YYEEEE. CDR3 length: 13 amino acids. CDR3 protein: CASSPGTSGRQFF. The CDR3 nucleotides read TGTGCCAGCAGCCCCGGGACTAGCGGGAGACAGTTCTTC. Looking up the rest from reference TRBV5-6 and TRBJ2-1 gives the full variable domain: DAGVTQSPTHLIKTRGQQVTLRCSPKSGHDTVSWYQQALGQGPQFIFQYYEEEERQRGNFPDRFSGHQFPNYSSELNVNALLLGDSALYLCASSPGTSGRQFFGPGTRLTVL.

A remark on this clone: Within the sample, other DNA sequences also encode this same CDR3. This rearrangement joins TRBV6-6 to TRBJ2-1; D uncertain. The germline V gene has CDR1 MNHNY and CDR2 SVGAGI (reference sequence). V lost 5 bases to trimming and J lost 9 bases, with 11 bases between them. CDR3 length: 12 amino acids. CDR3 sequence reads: CASSPNRVEQFF. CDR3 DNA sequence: TGTGCCAGCAGTCCCAACCGAGTTGAGCAGTTCTTC.

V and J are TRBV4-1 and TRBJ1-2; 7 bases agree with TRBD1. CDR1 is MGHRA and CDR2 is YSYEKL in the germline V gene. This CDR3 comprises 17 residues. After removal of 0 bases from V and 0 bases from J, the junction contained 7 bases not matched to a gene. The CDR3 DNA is TGCGCCAGCAGCCAAGATTGGACAGGAACTTCTAACTATGGCTACACCTTC. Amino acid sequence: CASSQDWTGTSNYGYTF.

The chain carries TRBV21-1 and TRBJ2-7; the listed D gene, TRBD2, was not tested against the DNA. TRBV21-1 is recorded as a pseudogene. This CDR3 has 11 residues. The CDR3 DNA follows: TGTGCCAGGCCCCTATACTACGAGCAGTACTTC. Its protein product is CARPLYYEQYF.

The DNA for the CDR3 is TGCGCCAGCAGTGATCGGAGGCTAACAGATACGCAGTATTTT. Its translation is CASSDRRLTDTQYF. The chain uses TRBV10-1 and TRBJ2-3; D is possibly TRBD2 (5 bases). This CDR3 contains 14 residues. Per germline, CDR1 WNHNN and CDR2 SYGVQD (reference sequence). Trimming took 3 bases from V and 3 from J, leaving 10 bases between them.

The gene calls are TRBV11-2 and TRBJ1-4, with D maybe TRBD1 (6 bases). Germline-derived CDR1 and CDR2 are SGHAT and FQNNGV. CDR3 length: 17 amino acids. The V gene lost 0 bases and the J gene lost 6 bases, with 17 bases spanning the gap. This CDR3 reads CASSLDPLTGTYEKLFF. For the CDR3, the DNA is TGTGCCAGCAGCTTAGATCCATTGACAGGAACCTATGAAAAACTGTTTTTT.

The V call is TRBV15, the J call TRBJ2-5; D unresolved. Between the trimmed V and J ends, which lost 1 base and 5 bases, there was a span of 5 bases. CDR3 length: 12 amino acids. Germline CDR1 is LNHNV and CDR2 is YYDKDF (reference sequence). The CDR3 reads CATSRVLETQYF. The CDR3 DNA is TGTGCCACCAGCAGAGTCCTGGAGACCCAGTACTTC.